The T cell receptor (beta chain) described here comes from a study of cytomegalovirus exposure and HLA in healthy donors. As to this clone: Its specificity is not known.

The CDR3 runs 14 residues. The V gene's germline CDR1 is GTSNPN and CDR2 SVGIG (reference sequence). V trimming: 8 bases; J trimming: 5 bases; junction bases outside the gene matches: 13. Both 60 Vbeta primers and 13 Jbeta primers went into the PCR. Using immunoSEQ multiplex PCR, the repertoire was profiled, and TCRdb retains in-frame clones only, with some absent. The sample lists around 170,000 clones, 80% to 85% seen once, with 0.38% in the top ten. Findings and caveats of the study: In an earlier analysis, productive rearrangement rates for most beta V segments clustered near 87% or 30%.

All the people who gave samples were healthy bone marrow donors. The chain combines TRBV30 with TRBJ2-7; 9 nucleotides match TRBD1. The sample taken for sequencing was PBMCs. The TCR originated in a boy between 2 and 10 years old in good health and CMV-seronegative. For the CDR3, the DNA is TGTGCCGCTACCGGGACAGGGTATAGTAACGAGCAGTACTTC. It is translated as CAATGTGYSNEQYF.